One and the same sample provided the 23 T cell receptor beta chains below, sequenced in a study of T cell repertoires in cytomegalovirus infection. From the reads, TCRdb called clonotypes with MiXCR, one entry per CDR3 protein. The sample holds approximately 730,000 distinct CDR3 sequences, roughly 29% seen once. The antigens for these receptors are not known. Source: cultured CD8+ T cells from PBMCs, taken from culture after CMV antigen stimulation. Receptors originate from a human donor in good health (CMV status not recorded). Some clones in this sample may be carry-over from other donors' samples.

There are a few counts of this clonotype. The gene calls are TRBV19 and TRBJ1-5, with a tentative D call TRBD1 (6 bases). Per the germline V gene, CDR1 is LNHDA and CDR2 is SQIVND (reference sequence). The CDR3 extends over 15 amino acids. Trimming cost V 7 bases and J 4 bases, with 17 bases left between them. CDR3 region: CASTTLGQLNQPQHF. The CDR3 region has the DNA TGTGCCAGTACCACACTTGGACAGTTAAATCAGCCCCAGCATTTT.

The chain couples TRBV6-6 to TRBJ1-5, with 9 bases identical to TRBD1. The trim removed 1 base at V and 7 bases at J, leaving 11 bases unmatched. Germline V lookup: CDR1 MNHNY, CDR2 SVGAGI (reference sequence). The CDR3 covers 17 residues. CDR3 residues: CASSYLAGGQGPQPQHF. Here the CDR3 DNA reads TGTGCCAGCAGTTACTTGGCCGGAGGACAGGGGCCCCAGCCCCAGCATTTT.

V usage is TRBV20-1 and J usage is TRBJ1-5; TRBD1 is a possible D gene (5 bases). Deletions cut 0 bases from V and 0 bases from J, with 15 bases between. CDR1 is DFQATT, CDR2 SNEGSKA, per germline (reference sequence). This CDR3 region has 17 residues. In DNA form, the CDR3 reads TGCAGTGCTAGAGATCGGGAAGAAGGGGATAGCAATCAGCCCCAGCATTTT. Its translation is CSARDREEGDSNQPQHF.

This clonotype was seen a few times. CDR3 nucleotides: TGTGCCAGCAGCGACAGGGGACTACCCACAGATACGCAGTATTTT. Protein product: CASSDRGLPTDTQYF. The rearrangement uses TRBV14 and TRBJ2-3, with D maybe TRBD1 (8 bases). Trimming removed 5 bases from V and 2 bases from J, with 14 bases in between. Per germline, CDR1 SGHDN and CDR2 FVKESK. The length of the CDR3 is 15 residues.

DNA of the CDR3: TGTGCCAGCAGCTTGGGTCGCGGGGGTTCCTACAATGAGCAGTTCTTC. It is translated as CASSLGRGGSYNEQFF. The rearrangement joins TRBV5-6 to TRBJ2-1; 7 bases match TRBD2. V shed 0 bases, J shed 1 base, and the junction held 4 bases outside the gene matches. CDR1 is SGHDT, CDR2 YYEEEE, per germline. There are 16 residues in the CDR3.

This clonotype has only a few counts. The CDR3 spells CASSHGTRNEQFF. DNA for the CDR3: TGTGCCAGCAGCCACGGAACCCGAAATGAGCAGTTCTTC. The V call is TRBV3-1, the J call TRBJ2-1; no clear D. Looked up from germline, CDR1 is LGHDT and CDR2 is YNNKEL (reference sequence). Between the trimmed V and J ends, which lost 3 bases and 7 bases, there was a span of 10 bases. The length of the CDR3 is 13 residues.

A few counts support this clonotype. The chain uses TRBV20-1 and TRBJ1-5; tentative D call: TRBD1 (5 bases). V was trimmed by 1 base and J by 4 bases, leaving 17 bases between them. The CDR3 is 16 amino acids. Germline CDR1 DFQATT, CDR2 SNEGSKA (reference sequence). CDR3 nucleotides: TGCAGTGCTAGAGTGAGAGGGGCTGGTAGGAATCAGCCCCAGCATTTT. It specifies CSARVRGAGRNQPQHF.

The chain employs TRBV5-6 and TRBJ2-1, with a tentative D call TRBD1 (6 bases). The CDR3 is 14 amino acids. Trimming cost V 6 bases and J 0 bases, with 10 bases left between them. Looked up from germline, CDR1 is SGHDT and CDR2 is YYEEEE. The CDR3 DNA sequence: TGTGCCAGCATCGCAGGGGTCTCCTACAATGAGCAGTTCTTC. The encoded protein is CASIAGVSYNEQFF.

V gene TRBV5-1 combines with J gene TRBJ1-2; possibly TRBD1 for D (5 bases). The ends were cut back, 0 bases at V and 4 bases at J, with 16 bases in the middle. The CDR3 consists of 16 residues. CDR1 and CDR2 from the germline V gene are SGHRS and YFSETQ. The CDR3 region is CASSLEVRGGGYGYTF. In DNA, the CDR3 is TGCGCCAGCAGCTTGGAAGTACGCGGGGGAGGCTATGGCTACACCTTC.

The CDR3 DNA sequence: TGTGCCACCAGCAGCGGGGGAGGGGACTCTACCGGGGAGCTGTTTTTT. This gives the protein CATSSGGGDSTGELFF. V gene TRBV15 combines with J gene TRBJ2-2, with 7 bases aligning to TRBD2. The CDR3 is 16 amino acids. The germline CDR1 and CDR2 sequences are LNHNV and YYDKDF (reference sequence). V shed 3 bases, J shed 5 bases, and the junction held 9 bases outside the gene matches.

This chain joins TRBV11-2 and TRBJ2-7; D may match TRBD1 or TRBD2 (5 bases each). CDR1 is SGHAT and CDR2 is FQNNGV in the germline V gene. V lost 3 bases, J lost 0 bases, and 9 bases lay in between. The CDR3 extends over 14 amino acids. The CDR3: CASSFGASSYEQYV. In nucleotides, the CDR3 is TGTGCCAGCAGCTTCGGGGCTAGCTCCTACGAGCAGTACGTC.

On this clonotype itself: One base away lies a much larger clone, so this may be a sequencing read error. The V and J genes are TRBV7-6 and TRBJ1-1; tentative D call: TRBD1 (5 bases). V was shortened by 8 bases and J by 8 bases, with 15 bases between the two germline ends. CDR1 and CDR2 from the germline V gene are SGHVS and FNYEAQ. The CDR3 length is 12 residues. CDR3 in DNA: TGTGCCAGCTGCTCCGGGACCCAAGAAGCTTTCTTT. Its translation is CASCSGTQEAFF.

The J gene is TRBJ2-3, the V gene TRBV24-1; D is tentatively TRBD1 or TRBD2 (6 bases each). Germline CDR1 is KGHDR and CDR2 is SFDVKD. The CDR3 totals 15 residues. Trimming left V 5 bases short and J 7 bases short, with 18 bases between. The CDR3 nucleotides read TGTGCCACCAGTGGAGGAGGGACAAACGTGAATACGCAGTATTTT. It codes for CATSGGGTNVNTQYF.

The chain joins TRBV12-3 or TRBV12-4 to TRBJ1-6; TRBD1 aligns across 8 bases. The CDR3 contains 14 residues. With V trimmed by 5 bases and J by 7 bases, 4 bases remained unmatched. The CDR3 DNA reads TGTGCCAGCAGTAAGGACAGGGAGAATTCACCCCTCCACTTT. Its translation is CASSKDRENSPLHF.

This clonotype was seen a few times. The chain is built from TRBV7-3 and TRBJ2-2; weak D call: TRBD1 (5 bases). The CDR3 consists of 14 residues. V lost 6 bases and J lost 6, with 14 bases in between. CDR1 is SGHTA and CDR2 is FQGTGA in the germline V gene. CDR3 coding DNA: TGTGCCAGCAGTTCAGGGCCCATCGCCGGGGAGCTGTTTTTT. This translates into CASSSGPIAGELFF.

CDR3 in DNA: TGTGCCAGCAGTGAAGCCTTACAGGGGGGCCGGTCCGGGGCCCAGTACTTC. This sequence encodes CASSEALQGGRSGAQYF. This chain uses TRBV6-1 with TRBJ2-5, with 8 bases lining up with TRBD1. The V gene end was trimmed by 0 bases and the J gene end by 9 bases; junction bases not matched to a gene: 15. CDR3 size: 17 residues. CDR1 and CDR2 from the germline V gene are MNHNS and SASEGT.

This clonotype was observed a handful of times. The V and J genes are TRBV12-3 or TRBV12-4 and TRBJ2-5; TRBD2 agrees at 8 bases. Germline trimming cut 5 bases from V and 3 bases from J; bases unmatched to any gene: 8. The CDR3 extends over 15 amino acids. The CDR3 DNA sequence: TGTGCCAGCAGTGTAACCGGGACTAGGGAAGAGACCCAGTACTTC. Translated, it gives CASSVTGTREETQYF.

J is TRBJ1-2 and V is TRBV20-1; the D gene is possibly TRBD1 (5 bases). Trimming cost V 3 bases and J 0 bases, with 11 bases left between them. This CDR3 contains 14 residues. Germline V gene sequence: CDR1 DFQATT, CDR2 SNEGSKA (reference sequence). Written as DNA, the CDR3 is TGCAGTGCTAGGGGACGTATATCTAACTATGGCTACACCTTC. Amino acids: CSARGRISNYGYTF.

The CDR3 here is CASSLVPAGEGYTF. CDR3 DNA: TGTGCCAGCAGCTTAGTTCCGGCCGGTGAGGGCTACACCTTC. V usage is TRBV7-2 and J usage is TRBJ1-2; D unclear. The CDR3 has 14 residues. CDR1 SGHTA and CDR2 FQGNSA come from the germline V gene. Between the trimmed V and J ends, which lost 1 base and 8 bases, there was a span of 14 bases.

This clonotype was detected only a few times. The chain carries TRBV7-2 and TRBJ2-6; 11 positions match TRBD1. V was pared by 4 bases and J by 4 bases, with 18 bases of the junction left unmatched. This CDR3 region has 21 residues. Per germline, CDR1 SGHTA and CDR2 FQGNSA. CDR3: CASSSSDTDRGRYVGANVLTF. The CDR3 DNA reads TGTGCCAGCAGCTCTTCCGATACGGACAGGGGGCGGTACGTGGGGGCCAACGTCCTGACTTTC.

The chain couples TRBV29-1 to TRBJ1-1; no clear D gene. The V end lost 7 bases, the J end lost 7 bases, and 19 bases lay between the germline ends. Germline CDR1 SQVTM, CDR2 ANQGSEA. The length of the CDR3 is 13 residues. This CDR3 is CSASLAGLSEAFF. DNA for the CDR3: TGCAGCGCCAGTCTGGCCGGACTAAGTGAAGCTTTCTTT.

This clonotype was detected only a few times. Sequence at one end of the junction differs from germline and may be a read error. The rearrangement uses TRBV7-6 and TRBJ2-1; 10 nucleotides agree with TRBD1. In germline, CDR1 is SGHVS, CDR2 FNYEAQ. The CDR3 consists of 14 residues. The DNA for the CDR3 is TGTGCTAGCAGCCTCGGACAGGGGGTGGTTGAGCAGTTCTTC. As protein: CASSLGQGVVEQFF.

The chain recombines TRBV27 with TRBJ1-2; unclear D gene. The CDR3 length is 15 residues. The V end was cut by 8 bases, the J end by 3 bases, with 19 bases between. The germline V gene has CDR1 MNHEY and CDR2 SMNVEV (reference sequence). CDR3 DNA: TGTGCCAGCCGCCTTCGGGTTCAGGCACACTATGGCTACACCTTC. The encoded protein is CASRLRVQAHYGYTF.